This T cell receptor (beta chain) emerged from a study of T cell responses to AZD1222 COVID-19 vaccine. Study-level results: Among the donors, most were white British and more were female, and clonal diversity was possibly underestimated. Repertoire sampling was restricted to post-peak T cell response timepoints. Regions 160-218 and 743-854 held dominance among vaccine-associated CD4 TCRs, which spanned spike.

Pooling was applied to second doses at about 4 or about 12 weeks. Clones were sequenced by immunoSEQ multiplex PCR, and TCRdb holds only the in-frame ones, with some missing. The repertoire holds 130,000 or so clones, with approximately 90% as singletons. Turning to this clone: The antigen is unknown.

In germline, CDR1 is SGHTA, CDR2 FQGNSA. V shed 5 bases, J shed 8 bases, and the junction held 0 bases outside the gene matches. The CDR3 sequence is 12 residues long. The sequenced sample was peripheral blood, obtained 28 days after the second AZD1222 dose. This TCR derives from an adult who received the AZD1222 COVID-19 vaccine. This chain joins TRBV7-2 and TRBJ1-6; 7 bases fit TRBD1. In nucleotides, the CDR3 is TGTGCCAGCAGCACAGGGGATTCACCCCTCCACTTT. The encoded protein is CASSTGDSPLHF. Filled out from reference TRBV7-2 and TRBJ1-6, the complete variable domain reads GAGVSQSPSNKVTEKGKDVELRCDPISGHTALYWYRQSLGQGLEFLIYFQGNSAPDKSGLPSDRFSAERTGGSVSTLTIQRTQQEDSAVYLCASSTGDSPLHFGNGTRLTVT.